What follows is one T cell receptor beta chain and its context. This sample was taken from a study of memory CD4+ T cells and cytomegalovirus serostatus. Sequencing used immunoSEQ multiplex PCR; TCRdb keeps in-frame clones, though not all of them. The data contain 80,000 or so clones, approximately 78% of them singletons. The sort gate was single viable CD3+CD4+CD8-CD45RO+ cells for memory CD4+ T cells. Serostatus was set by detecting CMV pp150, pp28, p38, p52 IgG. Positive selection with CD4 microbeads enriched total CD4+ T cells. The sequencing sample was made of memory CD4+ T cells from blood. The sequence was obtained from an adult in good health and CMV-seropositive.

In DNA form, the CDR3 reads TGCAGCGGGGGATTGCGGGGAGAAAAACTGTTTTTT. Its protein is CSGGLRGEKLFF. The gene calls are TRBV29-1 and TRBJ1-4; D remains unclear. Germline V gene data show CDR1 as SQVTM and CDR2 as ANQGSEA. V was shortened by 7 bases and J by 8 bases, with 14 bases between the two germline ends. The CDR3 is 12 amino acids.